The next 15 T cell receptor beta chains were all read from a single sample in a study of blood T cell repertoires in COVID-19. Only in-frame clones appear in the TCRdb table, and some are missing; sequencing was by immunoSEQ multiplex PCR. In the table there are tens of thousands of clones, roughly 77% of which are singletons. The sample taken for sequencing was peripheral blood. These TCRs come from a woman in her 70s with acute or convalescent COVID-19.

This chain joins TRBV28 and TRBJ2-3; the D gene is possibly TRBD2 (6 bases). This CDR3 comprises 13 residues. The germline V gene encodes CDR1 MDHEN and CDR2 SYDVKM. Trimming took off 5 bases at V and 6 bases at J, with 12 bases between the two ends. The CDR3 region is CASSGTYSDTQYF. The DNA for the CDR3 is TGTGCCAGCAGTGGGACTTACTCCGATACGCAGTATTTT.

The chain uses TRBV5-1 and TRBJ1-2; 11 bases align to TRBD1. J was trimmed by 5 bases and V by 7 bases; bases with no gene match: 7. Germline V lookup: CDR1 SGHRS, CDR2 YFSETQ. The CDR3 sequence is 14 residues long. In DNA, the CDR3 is TGCGCCAGCCCTACGGGACAGGGGGTATATGGCTACACCTTC. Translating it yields CASPTGQGVYGYTF.

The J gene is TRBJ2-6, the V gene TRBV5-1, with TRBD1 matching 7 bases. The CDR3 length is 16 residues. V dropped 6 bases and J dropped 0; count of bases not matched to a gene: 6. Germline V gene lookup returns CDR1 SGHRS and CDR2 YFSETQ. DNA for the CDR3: TGCGCCAGCAAGTCAGGGACAGACTCTGGGGCCAACGTCCTGACTTTC. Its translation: CASKSGTDSGANVLTF. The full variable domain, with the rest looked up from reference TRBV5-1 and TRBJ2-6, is KAGVTQTPRYLIKTRGQQVTLSCSPISGHRSVSWYQQTPGQGLQFLFEYFSETQRNKGNFPGRFSGRQFSNSRSEMNVSTLELGDSALYLCASKSGTDSGANVLTFGAGSRLTVL.

The CDR3 reads CASTFPYEQYF. In DNA, the CDR3 is TGTGCCAGTACATTCCCCTACGAGCAGTACTTC. V and J are TRBV14 and TRBJ2-7, with unresolved D. Germline values: CDR1 SGHDN, CDR2 FVKESK. The V gene lost 9 bases and the J gene lost 2 bases, with 8 bases spanning the gap. This CDR3 contains 11 residues.

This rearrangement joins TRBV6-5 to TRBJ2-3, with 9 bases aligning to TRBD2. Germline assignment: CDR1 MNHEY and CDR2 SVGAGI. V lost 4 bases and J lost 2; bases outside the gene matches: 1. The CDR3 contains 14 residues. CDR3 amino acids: CASSWGLATDTQYF. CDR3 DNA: TGTGCCAGCAGTTGGGGACTAGCCACAGATACGCAGTATTTT.

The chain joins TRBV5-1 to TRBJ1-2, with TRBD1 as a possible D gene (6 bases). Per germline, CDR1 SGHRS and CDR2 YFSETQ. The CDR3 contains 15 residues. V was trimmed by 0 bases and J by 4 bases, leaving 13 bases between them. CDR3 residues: CASSLVSGVGYGYTF. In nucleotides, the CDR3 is TGCGCCAGCAGCTTGGTGTCAGGGGTGGGCTATGGCTACACCTTC.

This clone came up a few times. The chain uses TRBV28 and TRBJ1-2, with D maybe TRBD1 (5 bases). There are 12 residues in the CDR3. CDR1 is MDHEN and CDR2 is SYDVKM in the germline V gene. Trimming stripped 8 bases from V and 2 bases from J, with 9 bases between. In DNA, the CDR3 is TGTGCCAGCGATGACAGCAACTATGGCTACACCTTC. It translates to CASDDSNYGYTF.

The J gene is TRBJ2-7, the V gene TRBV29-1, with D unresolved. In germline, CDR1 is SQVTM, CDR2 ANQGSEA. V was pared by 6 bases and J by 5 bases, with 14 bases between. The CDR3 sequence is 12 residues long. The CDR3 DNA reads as TGCAGCGTGAGGAGCCCTTCCCACGAGCAGTACTTC. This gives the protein CSVRSPSHEQYF.

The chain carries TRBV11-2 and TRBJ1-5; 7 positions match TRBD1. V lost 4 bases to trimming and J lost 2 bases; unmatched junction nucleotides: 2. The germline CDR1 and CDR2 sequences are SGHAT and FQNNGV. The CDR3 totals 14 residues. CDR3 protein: CASSSGTGNQPQHF. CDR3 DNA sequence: TGTGCCAGCAGCTCCGGGACAGGCAATCAGCCCCAGCATTTT.

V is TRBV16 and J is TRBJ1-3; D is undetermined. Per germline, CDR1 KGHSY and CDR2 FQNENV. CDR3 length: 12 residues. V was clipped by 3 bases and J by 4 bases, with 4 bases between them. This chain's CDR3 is CASSQSGNTIYF. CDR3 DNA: TGTGCCAGCAGCCAGTCAGGAAACACCATATATTTT.

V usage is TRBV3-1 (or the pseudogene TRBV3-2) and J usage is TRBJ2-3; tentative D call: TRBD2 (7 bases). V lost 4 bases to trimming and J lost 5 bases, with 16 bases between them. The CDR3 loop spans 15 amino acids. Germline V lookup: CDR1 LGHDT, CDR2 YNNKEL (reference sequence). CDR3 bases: TGTGCCAGCAGCCCCCTTAGGGGGGGAGGAGATACGCAGTATTTT. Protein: CASSPLRGGGDTQYF.

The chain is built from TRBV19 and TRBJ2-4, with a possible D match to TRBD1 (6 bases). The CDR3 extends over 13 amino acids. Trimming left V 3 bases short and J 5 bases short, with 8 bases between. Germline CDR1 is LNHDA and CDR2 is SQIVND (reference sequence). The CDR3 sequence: CASSMQGQNIQYF. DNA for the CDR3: TGTGCCAGTAGTATGCAGGGGCAAAACATTCAGTACTTC.

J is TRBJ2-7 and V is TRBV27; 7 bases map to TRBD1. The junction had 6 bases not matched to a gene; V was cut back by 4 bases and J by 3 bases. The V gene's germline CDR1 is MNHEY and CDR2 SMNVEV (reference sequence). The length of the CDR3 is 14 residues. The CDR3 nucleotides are TGTGCCAGCAGTTCGGTGACAGGGATCTACGAGCAGTACTTC. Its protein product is CASSSVTGIYEQYF.

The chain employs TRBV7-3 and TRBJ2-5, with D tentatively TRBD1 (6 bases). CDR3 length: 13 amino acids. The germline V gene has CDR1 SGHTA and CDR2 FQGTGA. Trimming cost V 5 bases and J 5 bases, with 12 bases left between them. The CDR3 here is CASSGTRGETQYF. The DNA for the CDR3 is TGTGCCAGCAGCGGCACGAGGGGGGAGACCCAGTACTTC.

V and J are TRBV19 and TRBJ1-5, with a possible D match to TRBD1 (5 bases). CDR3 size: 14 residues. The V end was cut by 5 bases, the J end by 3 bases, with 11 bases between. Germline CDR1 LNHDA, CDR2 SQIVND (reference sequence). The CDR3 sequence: CASSQSRDNQPQHF. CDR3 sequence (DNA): TGTGCCAGTAGTCAGAGCAGGGACAATCAGCCCCAGCATTTT.